Below are 30 T cell receptor beta chains sequenced from a single sample in a study of CD8 T cells in seronegative destructive rheumatoid arthritis. Sequencing used immunoSEQ multiplex PCR; TCRdb keeps in-frame clones, though not all of them. The sample carries 4,000 to 4,500 clones, approximately 70% recorded once. The sequenced sample consisted of CD8+ T cells from blood. The receptor set was obtained from a woman aged 50 or older with seronegative destructive rheumatoid arthritis.

This clone was counted between two and nine times. This chain joins TRBV27 and TRBJ2-7; perhaps TRBD2 as D (6 bases). V lost 0 bases, J lost 0 bases, and 12 bases lay in between. The CDR3 consists of 16 residues. Looked up from germline, CDR1 is MNHEY and CDR2 is SMNVEV (reference sequence). The CDR3 DNA is TGTGCCAGCAGTTTATCGATCGAGACTAGCTCCTACGAGCAGTACTTC. Protein: CASSLSIETSSYEQYF.

Sample share makes this clone medium-sized (0.01 to 0.1%). The CDR3 is CASTLNQGRDNQPQHF. CDR3 bases: TGTGCCAGCACGCTAAACCAAGGACGGGACAATCAGCCCCAGCATTTT. The chain employs TRBV28 and TRBJ1-5, with D hard to call. Per the germline V gene, CDR1 is MDHEN and CDR2 is SYDVKM. The V and J ends lost 7 bases and 3 bases respectively, with 19 bases between them. The CDR3 loop spans 16 amino acids.

The chain links TRBV7-6 to TRBJ2-2; D is uncertain. V was trimmed by 5 bases and J by 6 bases, leaving 4 bases between them. The CDR3 sequence is 11 residues long. Germline CDR1 reads SGHVS; CDR2 reads FNYEAQ. CDR3 DNA sequence: TGTGCCAGCAGCCCCTCCGGGGAGCTGTTTTTT. Encoded protein: CASSPSGELFF.

The chain couples TRBV19 to TRBJ1-1, with D tentatively TRBD1 (5 bases). The germline gives CDR1 LNHDA, CDR2 SQIVND (reference sequence). CDR3 length: 15 amino acids. V gave up 5 bases and J gave up 4 bases, with 17 bases separating them. CDR3 sequence: CASSPGTQGTTEAFF. The CDR3 DNA reads TGTGCCAGTAGTCCCGGGACTCAGGGAACCACTGAAGCTTTCTTT.

V usage is TRBV7-6 and J usage is TRBJ2-5, with a possible D match to TRBD2 (5 bases). V shed 1 base and J shed 7 bases, with 13 bases lying between them. This CDR3 has 14 amino acids. Germline V gene data show CDR1 as SGHVS and CDR2 as FNYEAQ. CDR3 loop: CASSLEATSWTQYF. The CDR3 DNA reads as TGTGCCAGCAGCTTAGAGGCCACTAGTTGGACCCAGTACTTC. The full variable domain, with the rest looked up from reference TRBV7-6 and TRBJ2-5, is GAGVSQSPRYKVTKRGQDVALRCDPISGHVSLYWYRQALGQGPEFLTYFNYEAQQDKSGLPNDRFSAERPEGSISTLTIQRTEQRDSAMYRCASSLEATSWTQYFGPGTRLLVL.

V usage is TRBV11-2 and J usage is TRBJ1-2; D not resolved. CDR3 length equals 13 residues. Germline V CDR1 and CDR2: SGHAT, FQNNGV. Trimming shortened V by 3 bases and J by 3 bases, and 8 bases separated the two germline ends. Here the CDR3 reads CASSLEGYYGYTF. CDR3 sequence (DNA): TGTGCCAGCAGCTTGGAGGGCTACTATGGCTACACCTTC.

The chain carries TRBV18 and TRBJ2-6; TRBD1 aligns across 10 bases. Germline-derived CDR1 and CDR2 are KGHSH and LQKENI. The V and J ends lost 10 bases and 3 bases, in that order; junction bases with no gene match: 9. There are 16 residues in the CDR3. CDR3 bases: TGTGCCACCCGGGACAGGGGTCCTCGTGGGGCCAACGTCCTGACTTTC. Encoded protein: CATRDRGPRGANVLTF.

The chain couples TRBV6-5 to TRBJ1-6; TRBD1 aligns across 8 bases. With V trimmed by 4 bases and J by 13 bases, 6 bases remained unmatched. CDR3 length: 13 amino acids. Germline V gene sequence: CDR1 MNHEY, CDR2 SVGAGI. CDR3 amino acids: CASSSGQVRPLHF. CDR3 DNA sequence: TGTGCCAGCAGTTCGGGACAGGTTAGGCCCCTCCACTTT.

The rearrangement links TRBV29-1 to TRBJ2-3; tentative D call: TRBD2 (6 bases). CDR1 is SQVTM, CDR2 ANQGSEA, per germline. This CDR3 has 14 amino acids. With 0 bases removed from V and 3 bases from J, the gap between germline ends came to 10 bases. The CDR3 region is CSVEEGGGTDTQYF. CDR3 bases: TGCAGCGTTGAAGAAGGTGGGGGGACAGATACGCAGTATTTT.

This clone was counted once. The chain employs TRBV25-1 and TRBJ2-2; D is undetermined. Germline V gene sequence: CDR1 MGHDK, CDR2 SYGVNS. This CDR3 is built from 14 residues. With 3 bases removed from V and 3 bases from J, the gap between germline ends came to 8 bases. CDR3 sequence (DNA): TGTGCCAGCAGTGATTCCCGGTACACCGGGGAGCTGTTTTTT. Its protein is CASSDSRYTGELFF.

V and J are TRBV27 and TRBJ1-1; tentative D call: TRBD1 (5 bases). CDR1 is MNHEY and CDR2 is SMNVEV in the germline V gene (reference sequence). This CDR3 comprises 13 residues. Between the trimmed V and J ends, which lost 1 base and 5 bases, there was a span of 8 bases. The CDR3 DNA reads TGTGCCAGCAGTTTATTGGGGCAGACTGAAGCTTTCTTT. Protein: CASSLLGQTEAFF.

This clone came up a few times. This chain connects TRBV19 to TRBJ1-1; D is undetermined. This CDR3 comprises 15 residues. Per germline, CDR1 LNHDA and CDR2 SQIVND (reference sequence). V was trimmed by 3 bases and J by 5 bases, leaving 16 bases between them. The CDR3 sequence is CASSIALGLWTEAFF. CDR3 nucleotides: TGTGCCAGTAGTATCGCTCTTGGACTTTGGACTGAAGCTTTCTTT.

J is TRBJ1-6 and V is TRBV27, with 7 bases matching TRBD1. Trimming removed 7 bases from V and 10 bases from J; junction bases left unmatched: 4. Germline CDR1 is MNHEY and CDR2 is SMNVEV (reference sequence). CDR3 length: 12 residues. CDR3 coding DNA: TGTGCCAGCAAGTCAGGGGGGTCACCCCTCCACTTT. This codes for CASKSGGSPLHF.

There are a few counts of this clone. The rearrangement joins TRBV6-5 to TRBJ1-1, with 10 bases lining up with TRBD1. After removal of 4 bases from V and 5 bases from J, the junction contained 7 bases not matched to a gene. The CDR3 is made up of 15 amino acids. CDR1 MNHEY and CDR2 SVGAGI come from the germline V gene. CDR3 in amino acids: CASSLGQGFRTEAFF. The CDR3, as DNA: TGTGCCAGCAGTTTGGGACAGGGGTTTAGGACTGAAGCTTTCTTT.

This clone is large within its sample. The V and J genes are TRBV11-2 and TRBJ2-7; 11 positions agree with TRBD1. This CDR3 is built from 15 residues. The V gene end was trimmed by 2 bases and the J gene end by 6 bases; junction bases not matched to a gene: 6. From germline, CDR1 is SGHAT and CDR2 FQNNGV. The CDR3 here is CASSLTAGTGGEQYF. The CDR3 DNA follows: TGTGCCAGCAGCTTAACCGCCGGGACAGGGGGCGAGCAGTACTTC.

This chain connects TRBV6-5 to TRBJ1-1; D gene ambiguous. The CDR3 has 13 amino acids. Germline CDR1 is MNHEY and CDR2 is SVGAGI. Trimming pared 2 bases from V and 1 base from J, leaving 5 bases between. The CDR3 nucleotides read TGTGCCAGCAGTTACGGAGAGAACACTGAAGCTTTCTTT. This codes for CASSYGENTEAFF.

This clone was found once. The V call is TRBV7-9, the J call TRBJ2-1; 7 positions agree with TRBD1. With 6 bases clipped from V and 3 bases from J, the junction kept 8 bases outside the gene matches. There are 15 residues in the CDR3. Germline loops: CDR1 SEHNR, CDR2 FQNEAQ (reference sequence). The CDR3 sequence: CASRDGTVLYNEQFF. CDR3 sequence (DNA): TGTGCCAGCAGGGACGGGACAGTTCTCTACAATGAGCAGTTCTTC.

This chain links TRBV5-4 with TRBJ2-7, with 13 positions matching TRBD2. Germline trimming cut 0 bases from V and 6 bases from J; bases unmatched to any gene: 6. The CDR3 loop spans 16 amino acids. Germline V gives CDR1 SGHNT, CDR2 YYREEE (reference sequence). The CDR3 nucleotides read TGTGCCAGCAGCTTGGGACTAGCGGGGGGAACCCTCGAGCAGTACTTC. As protein: CASSLGLAGGTLEQYF.

This rearrangement joins TRBV7-9 to TRBJ1-5; D may be TRBD1 (6 bases). This CDR3 is 14 amino acids long. The germline gives CDR1 SEHNR, CDR2 FQNEAQ (reference sequence). The V gene lost 3 bases and the J gene lost 1 base, with 7 bases spanning the gap. The DNA of the CDR3 is TGTGCCAGCAGCTTTGGACAGAGCAATCAGCCCCAGCATTTT. Its protein is CASSFGQSNQPQHF.

The chain uses TRBV2 and TRBJ2-7, with TRBD2 as a possible D gene (6 bases). There are 15 residues in the CDR3. V lost 7 bases and J lost 0, with 16 bases in between. Germline-derived CDR1 and CDR2 are SNHLY and FYNNEI. CDR3 nucleotide sequence: TGTGCCAGCACGGAATCGCGGGGCTTCTCCTACGAGCAGTACTTC. Amino acids: CASTESRGFSYEQYF.

The gene calls are TRBV7-9 and TRBJ2-5, with 7 bases fitting TRBD2. CDR1 SEHNR and CDR2 FQNEAQ come from the germline V gene (reference sequence). The CDR3 totals 14 residues. V trimming: 8 bases; J trimming: 5 bases; junction bases outside the gene matches: 11. The CDR3 region is CASRGWGGGETQYF. DNA for the CDR3: TGTGCCAGCCGAGGATGGGGGGGAGGGGAGACCCAGTACTTC.

The rearrangement links TRBV18 to TRBJ2-6; the D gene is possibly TRBD1 (6 bases). Trimming shortened V by 5 bases and J by 5 bases, and 25 bases separated the two germline ends. This CDR3 has 19 residues. The germline CDR1 and CDR2 sequences are KGHSH and LQKENI. Here the CDR3 DNA reads TGTGCCAGCTCAGCTATCCGGGACATTTTACAAAGTCGGGCCAACGTCCTGACTTTC. This codes for CASSAIRDILQSRANVLTF.

This clone is labeled medium-sized. The genes are TRBV7-8 and TRBJ2-2; D is possibly TRBD1 (6 bases). Germline V CDR1 and CDR2: SGHVS, FQNEAQ. This CDR3 comprises 14 residues. Trimming removed 5 bases at V and 3 bases at J, with 10 bases between. In DNA form, the CDR3 reads TGTGCCAGCAGCATCCGACAGGACACCGGGGAGCTGTTTTTT. As protein: CASSIRQDTGELFF.

The gene calls are TRBV5-6 and TRBJ2-1; 8 bases align to TRBD1. The CDR3 runs 13 residues. Looked up from germline, CDR1 is SGHDT and CDR2 is YYEEEE. Trimming cost V 0 bases and J 11 bases; bases outside gene matches: 4. CDR3 nucleotide sequence: TGTGCCAGCAGCTTGGGACAGGGGTCAAAGCAGTTCTTC. This codes for CASSLGQGSKQFF.

This clone has a single count. This chain uses TRBV21-1 with TRBJ2-5; the table's TRBD1 call for D was not verified on the DNA. TRBV21-1 is a documented pseudogene. The CDR3 is 15 amino acids. In DNA form, the CDR3 reads TGTGCCAGCAGCAAAGAGGGACAGGTGGGAGAGACCCAGTACTTC. Translating gives CASSKEGQVGETQYF.

This clone is judged hyperexpanded. This same CDR3 is encoded by further DNA sequences in the sample. The chain carries TRBV5-6 and TRBJ1-3, with 7 bases fitting TRBD1. With 4 bases clipped from V and 0 bases from J, the junction kept 4 bases outside the gene matches. Germline CDR1 reads SGHDT; CDR2 reads YYEEEE. There are 15 residues in the CDR3. CDR3 region: CASSLGQASGNTIYF. CDR3 bases: TGTGCCAGCAGCCTAGGACAGGCCTCTGGAAACACCATATATTTT.

This clone has only one observation. The V gene is TRBV19, the J gene TRBJ1-2; 7 bases map to TRBD1. The J segment lost 6 bases and the V segment lost 5 bases, leaving 3 bases of the junction unmatched. CDR1 is LNHDA, CDR2 SQIVND, per germline (reference sequence). This CDR3 is built from 12 residues. DNA of the CDR3: TGTGCCAGTAGTCCGACAGGGCATGGCTACACCTTC. This translates into CASSPTGHGYTF.

The rearrangement uses TRBV27 and TRBJ2-5; 8 bases map to TRBD2. The CDR3 covers 17 residues. Germline assignment: CDR1 MNHEY and CDR2 SMNVEV (reference sequence). Unmatched junction bases numbered 15, after V lost 5 bases and J lost 4 bases. CDR3 coding DNA: TGTGCCAGCAGTCTTTCGGGGGGGCCGACACATGGAGAGACCCAGTACTTC. Translating it yields CASSLSGGPTHGETQYF.

The chain uses TRBV4-1 and TRBJ2-5; TRBD2 agrees at 7 bases. The DNA matches TRBJ2-7 better at its end, which makes the J call doubtful. CDR3 length: 15 amino acids. CDR1 MGHRA and CDR2 YSYEKL come from the germline V gene. In DNA, the CDR3 is TGCGCCAGCAGCCAAGACGTTAGCGGGTACTACGAGCAGTACTTC. Translation gives CASSQDVSGYYEQYF.

The chain combines TRBV19 with TRBJ2-2; D is perhaps TRBD2 (5 bases). CDR1 and CDR2 (germline): LNHDA, SQIVND (reference sequence). The V end lost 9 bases, the J end lost 6 bases, and 14 bases lay between the germline ends. There are 13 residues in the CDR3. This CDR3 is CASRRNSAGELFF. The DNA for the CDR3 is TGTGCCAGCCGTAGGAATAGCGCCGGGGAGCTGTTTTTT.